This T cell receptor beta chain was documented in a study of Graves' ophthalmopathy and Graves' hyperthyroidism. Looking at the study overall: Peripheral blood samples were taken at initial diagnosis, before any treatment.

The table lists this clonotype with many counts. Sampling approximately 10 ml of fresh peripheral blood provided the PBMCs. This CDR3 region has 14 residues. V was pared by 5 bases and J by 1 base, with 2 bases of the junction left unmatched. CDR1 is SGHRS and CDR2 is YFSETQ in the germline V gene. The TCR beta CDR3 regions underwent amplification from RNA transcripts. HTBI-primed RT-PCR formed the first round, and a multiplex PCR formed the second. TCRdb reprocessed the multiplex PCR reads with MiXCR, giving one entry per CDR3 protein. This table has 400,000 to 450,000 distinct CDR3 sequences, under 25% appearing once.

The TCR sequence derives from a woman under 30 with stable Graves' hyperthyroidism. The sequenced material came from peripheral blood. The V and J genes are TRBV5-1 and TRBJ2-2; 7 bases agree with TRBD2. The CDR3 DNA is TGCGCCAGCAGTACGGGAGGGAACACCGGGGAGCTGTTTTTT. Translation: CASSTGGNTGELFF.